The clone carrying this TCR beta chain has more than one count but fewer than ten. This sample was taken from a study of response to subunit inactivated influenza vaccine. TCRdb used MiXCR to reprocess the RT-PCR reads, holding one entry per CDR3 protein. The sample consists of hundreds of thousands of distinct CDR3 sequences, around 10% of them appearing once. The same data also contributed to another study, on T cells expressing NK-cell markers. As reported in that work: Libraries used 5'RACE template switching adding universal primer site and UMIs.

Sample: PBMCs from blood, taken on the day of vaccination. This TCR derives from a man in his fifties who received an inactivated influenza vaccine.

CDR3 residues: CSARLTVDTQYF. The CDR3 bases are TGCAGTGCTAGATTAACGGTTGATACGCAGTATTTT. V gene TRBV20-1 combines with J gene TRBJ2-3; no firm D call. Germline-derived CDR1 and CDR2 are DFQATT and SNEGSKA (reference sequence). V was cut by 2 bases and J by 6 bases, with 9 bases left in between. This CDR3 has 12 amino acids.